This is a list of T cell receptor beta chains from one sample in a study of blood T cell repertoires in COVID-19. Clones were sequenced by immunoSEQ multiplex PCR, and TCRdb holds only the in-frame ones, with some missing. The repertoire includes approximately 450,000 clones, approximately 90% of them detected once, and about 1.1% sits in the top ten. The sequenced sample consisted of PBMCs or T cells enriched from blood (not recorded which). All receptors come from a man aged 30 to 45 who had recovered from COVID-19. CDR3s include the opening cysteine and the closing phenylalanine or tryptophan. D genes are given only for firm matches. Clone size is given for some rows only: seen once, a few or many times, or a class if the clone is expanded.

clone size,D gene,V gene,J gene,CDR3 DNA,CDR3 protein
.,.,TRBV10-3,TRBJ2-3,TGTGCCATCAGAGAAACCCTAGCAGGACCAGATACGCAGTATTTT,CAIRETLAGPDTQYF
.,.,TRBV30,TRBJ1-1,TGTGCCTGGAGTGTACACGGAGGGAACACTGAAGCTTTCTTT,CAWSVHGGNTEAFF
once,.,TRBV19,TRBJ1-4,TGTGCCAGTAGACCACTGACAGTCCTTGGAGAAAAACTGTTTTTT,CASRPLTVLGEKLFF
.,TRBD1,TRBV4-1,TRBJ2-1,TGCGCCAGCATGCCGACAGGGGGGGCTGAGCAGTTCTTC,CASMPTGGAEQFF
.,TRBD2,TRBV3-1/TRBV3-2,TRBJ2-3,TGTGCCACTCGACTAGCGGGAGTAGATACGCAGTATTTT,CATRLAGVDTQYF
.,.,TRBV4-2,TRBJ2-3,TGTGCCAGCAGCCAAGAGGAAGTGGGCAGGGGGGAAGATACGCAGTATTTT,CASSQEEVGRGEDTQYF
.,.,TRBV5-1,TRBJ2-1,TGCGCCAGCACCGTGGGGGGTATCGATGAGCAGTTCTTC,CASTVGGIDEQFF
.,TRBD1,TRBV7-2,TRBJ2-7,TGTGCCAGCAGCCCGGGGGGGATGGGGACAGGGGTAGTCGAGCAGTACTTC,CASSPGGMGTGVVEQYF
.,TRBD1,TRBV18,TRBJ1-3,TGTGCCAGCTCACCCACCGGACAGGCTGGAAACACCATATATTTT,CASSPTGQAGNTIYF
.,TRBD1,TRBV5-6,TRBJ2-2,TGTGCCAGCAGCCTAGGGACAGGGGGCGGCACCGGGGAGCTGTTTTTT,CASSLGTGGGTGELFF
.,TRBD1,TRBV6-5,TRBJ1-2,TGTGCCAGCAGTTACGGCACAGGGGGCGTTGGCTACACCTTC,CASSYGTGGVGYTF
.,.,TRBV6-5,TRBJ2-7,TGTGCCAGCAGTTTCGGGGGTGCGCCGTACTTC,CASSFGGAPYF
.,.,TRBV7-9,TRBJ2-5,TGTGCCAGCAGCTTAGGAGCAGGGGCGAAACTTGAAGAGACCCAGTACTTC,CASSLGAGAKLEETQYF
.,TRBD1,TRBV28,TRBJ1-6,TGTGCCAGCAGTTTACGCGGACAGGATAATTCACCCCTCCACTTT,CASSLRGQDNSPLHF
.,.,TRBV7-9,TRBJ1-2,TGTGCCAGCAGCTCTACAGGAAGTTATGGCTACACCTTC,CASSSTGSYGYTF
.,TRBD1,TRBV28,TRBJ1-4,TGTGCCAGCAGTCCGACAGTACAGGGGGCTGAAAGGGAAAAACTGTTTTTT,CASSPTVQGAEREKLFF
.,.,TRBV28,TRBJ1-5,TGTGCCAGCAGTGCCGGGAACGTACAGCCCCAGCATTTT,CASSAGNVQPQHF
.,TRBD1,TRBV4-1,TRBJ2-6,TGCGCTAGCACCTCAGGGGGTTCCTCTGGGGCCAACGTCCTGACTTTC,CASTSGGSSGANVLTF
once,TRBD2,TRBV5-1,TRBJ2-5,TGCGCCAGCAGCTTGGAAGCTAGCGGGAGCTATGAGACCCAGTACTTC,CASSLEASGSYETQYF
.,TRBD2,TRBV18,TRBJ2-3,TGTGCCAGCTCACCAGGGGACGGGAGGGATACGCAGTATTTT,CASSPGDGRDTQYF
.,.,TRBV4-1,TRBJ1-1,TGCGCCAGCAGCCGCCAGCCGGGCACTGAAGCTTTCTTT,CASSRQPGTEAFF
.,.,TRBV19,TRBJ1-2,TGTGCCACGGGCGGGAGAAACTATGGCTACACCTTC,CATGGRNYGYTF